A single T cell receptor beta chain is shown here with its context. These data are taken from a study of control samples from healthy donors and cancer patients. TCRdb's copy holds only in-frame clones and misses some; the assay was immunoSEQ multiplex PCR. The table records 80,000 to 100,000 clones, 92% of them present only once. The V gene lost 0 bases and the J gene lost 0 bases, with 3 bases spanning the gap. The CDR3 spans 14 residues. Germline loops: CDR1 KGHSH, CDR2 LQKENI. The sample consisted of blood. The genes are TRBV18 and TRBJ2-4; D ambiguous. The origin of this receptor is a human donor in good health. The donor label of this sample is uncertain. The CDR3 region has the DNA TGTGCCAGCTCACCACCGGTAGCCAAAAACATTCAGTACTTC. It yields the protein CASSPPVAKNIQYF.